Listed below are T cell receptor beta chains from one sample, sequenced in a study of cytomegalovirus exposure and HLA in healthy donors. Produced via immunoSEQ multiplex PCR; TCRdb's table is partial and in-frame only. The table has some 140,000 clones, roughly 9.6% seen once; the top ten hold roughly 7.2%. The sequencing sample was made of PBMCs. The source is a middle-aged woman in good health and CMV-seropositive. CDR3s include the opening cysteine and the closing phenylalanine or tryptophan. Each record gives: V gene, clone size, J gene, CDR3 protein. Size is stated for part of the rows, as once, few or many counts, or as a class when the clone is expanded.

V gene: TRBV7-2; clone size: few; J gene: TRBJ1-1; CDR3 protein: CASSLGLRRDTEAFF
V gene: TRBV5-1; clone size: few; J gene: TRBJ1-1; CDR3 protein: CASSQWGQTNTEAFF
V gene: TRBV4-1; clone size: many; J gene: TRBJ2-2; CDR3 protein: CASSQRGGANTGELFF
V gene: TRBV10-3; clone size: NA; J gene: TRBJ1-6; CDR3 protein: CAISDGMGAGSPLHF
V gene: TRBV5-6; clone size: few; J gene: TRBJ1-3; CDR3 protein: CASSLGASGNTIYF
V gene: TRBV27; clone size: NA; J gene: TRBJ1-6; CDR3 protein: CASSLWGSGSPLHF
V gene: TRBV6-1; clone size: few; J gene: TRBJ2-7; CDR3 protein: CASRRTSGGRYEQYF
V gene: TRBV5-4; clone size: NA; J gene: TRBJ2-5; CDR3 protein: CASSPRDGERETQYF
V gene: TRBV18; clone size: NA; J gene: TRBJ2-5; CDR3 protein: CASSGPVKETQYF
V gene: TRBV6-6; clone size: NA; J gene: TRBJ1-4; CDR3 protein: CASSSKTGETNEKLFF
V gene: TRBV19; clone size: few; J gene: TRBJ1-6; CDR3 protein: CASKDSPGNSPLHF